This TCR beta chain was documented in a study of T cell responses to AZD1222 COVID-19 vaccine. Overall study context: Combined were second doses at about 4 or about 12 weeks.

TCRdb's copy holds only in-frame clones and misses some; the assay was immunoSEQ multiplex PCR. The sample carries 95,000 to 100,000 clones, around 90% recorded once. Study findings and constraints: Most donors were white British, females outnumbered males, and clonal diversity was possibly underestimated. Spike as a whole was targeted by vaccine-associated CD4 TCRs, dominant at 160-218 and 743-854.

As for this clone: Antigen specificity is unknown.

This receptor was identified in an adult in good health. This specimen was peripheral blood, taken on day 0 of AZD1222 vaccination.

DNA for the CDR3: TGTGCCAGCAGCACTCAGGGTACTGGGGCCAACGTCCTGACTTTC. Protein product: CASSTQGTGANVLTF. V is TRBV9 and J is TRBJ2-6, with a tentative D call TRBD1 (5 bases). This CDR3 region has 15 residues. Germline V gene lookup returns CDR1 SGDLS and CDR2 YYNGEE. Trimming pared 4 bases from V and 2 bases from J, leaving 10 bases between.